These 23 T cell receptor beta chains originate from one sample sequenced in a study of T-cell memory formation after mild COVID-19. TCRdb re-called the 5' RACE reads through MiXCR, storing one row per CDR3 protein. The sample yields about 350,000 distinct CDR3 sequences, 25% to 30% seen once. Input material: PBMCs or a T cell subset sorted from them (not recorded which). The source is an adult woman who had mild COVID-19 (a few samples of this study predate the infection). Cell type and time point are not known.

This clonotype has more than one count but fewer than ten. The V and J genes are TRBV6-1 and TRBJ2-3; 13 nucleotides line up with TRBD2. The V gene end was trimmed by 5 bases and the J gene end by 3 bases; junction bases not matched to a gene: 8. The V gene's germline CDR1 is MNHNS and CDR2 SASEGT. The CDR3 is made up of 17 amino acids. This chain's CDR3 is CASSRKPGLAGTDTQYF. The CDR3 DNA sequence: TGTGCCAGCAGTCGAAAACCGGGACTAGCGGGGACAGATACGCAGTATTTT.

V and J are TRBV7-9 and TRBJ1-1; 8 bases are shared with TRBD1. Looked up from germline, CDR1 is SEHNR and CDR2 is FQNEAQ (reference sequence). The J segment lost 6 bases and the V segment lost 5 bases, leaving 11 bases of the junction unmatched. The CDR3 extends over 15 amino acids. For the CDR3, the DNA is TGTGCCAGCAGCCCTCCCACAGGGGGAAGCGCTGAAGCTTTCTTT. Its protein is CASSPPTGGSAEAFF.

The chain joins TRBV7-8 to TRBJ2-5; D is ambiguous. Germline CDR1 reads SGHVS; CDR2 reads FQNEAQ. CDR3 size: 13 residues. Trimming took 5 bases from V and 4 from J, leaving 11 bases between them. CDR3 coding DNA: TGTGCCAGCAGCCCGGACCGGCTAGAGACCCAGTACTTC. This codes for CASSPDRLETQYF.

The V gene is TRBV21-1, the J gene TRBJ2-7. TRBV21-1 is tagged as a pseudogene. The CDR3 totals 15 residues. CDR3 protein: CASSKVSAYPYEQYF. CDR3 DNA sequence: TGTGCCAGCAGCAAAGTGTCGGCATACCCCTACGAGCAGTACTTC.

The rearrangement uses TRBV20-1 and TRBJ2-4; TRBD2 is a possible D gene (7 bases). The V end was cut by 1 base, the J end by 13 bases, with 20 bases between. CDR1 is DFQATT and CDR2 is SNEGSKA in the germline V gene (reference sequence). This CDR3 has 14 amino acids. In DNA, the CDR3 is TGCAGTGCTAGAGGCCTCGGTATTGGGGGGGCCCAGTACTTC. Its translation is CSARGLGIGGAQYF.

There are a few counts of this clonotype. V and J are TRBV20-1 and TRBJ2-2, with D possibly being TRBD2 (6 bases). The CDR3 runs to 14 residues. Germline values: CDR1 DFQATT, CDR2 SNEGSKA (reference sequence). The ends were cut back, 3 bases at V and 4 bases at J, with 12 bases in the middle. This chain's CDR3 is CSASLLASTGELFF. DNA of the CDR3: TGCAGTGCTAGCTTACTAGCTAGCACCGGGGAGCTGTTTTTT.

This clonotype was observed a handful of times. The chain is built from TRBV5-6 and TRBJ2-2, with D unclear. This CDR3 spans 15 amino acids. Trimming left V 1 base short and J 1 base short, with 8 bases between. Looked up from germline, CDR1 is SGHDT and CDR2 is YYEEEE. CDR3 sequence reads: CASSLMTKNTGELFF. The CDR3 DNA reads TGTGCCAGCAGCTTGATGACCAAGAACACCGGGGAGCTGTTTTTT.

The chain's CDR3 is CASSQEDRVLRNEQFF. CDR3 DNA sequence: TGCGCCAGCAGCCAGGAGGACAGGGTACTAAGGAATGAGCAGTTCTTC. The chain couples TRBV4-1 to TRBJ2-1; TRBD1 matches at 8 bases. The germline V gene has CDR1 MGHRA and CDR2 YSYEKL. The CDR3 length is 16 residues. V gave up 3 bases and J gave up 7 bases; unmatched junction bases: 11.

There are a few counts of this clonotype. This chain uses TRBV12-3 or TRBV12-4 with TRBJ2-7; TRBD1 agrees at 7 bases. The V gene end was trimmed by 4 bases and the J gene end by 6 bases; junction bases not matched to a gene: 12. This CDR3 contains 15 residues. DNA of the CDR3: TGTGCCAGCAGTTGGGAGAGGGGGCTAACGTCCGAGCAGTACTTC. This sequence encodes CASSWERGLTSEQYF.

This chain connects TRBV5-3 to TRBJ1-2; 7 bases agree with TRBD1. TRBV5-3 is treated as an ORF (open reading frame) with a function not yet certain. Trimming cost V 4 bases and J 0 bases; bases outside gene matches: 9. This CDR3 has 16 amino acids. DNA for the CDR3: TGTGCCAGAAGCATGATGAGGGGGCAAACTAACTATGGCTACACCTTC. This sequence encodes CARSMMRGQTNYGYTF.

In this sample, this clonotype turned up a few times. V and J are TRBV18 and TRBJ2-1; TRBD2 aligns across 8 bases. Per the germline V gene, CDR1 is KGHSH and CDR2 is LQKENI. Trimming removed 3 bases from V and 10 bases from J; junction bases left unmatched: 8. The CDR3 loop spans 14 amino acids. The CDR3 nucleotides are TGTGCCAGCTCACCCGGGACTAGGCCGGGGGAGCAGTTCTTC. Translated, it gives CASSPGTRPGEQFF.

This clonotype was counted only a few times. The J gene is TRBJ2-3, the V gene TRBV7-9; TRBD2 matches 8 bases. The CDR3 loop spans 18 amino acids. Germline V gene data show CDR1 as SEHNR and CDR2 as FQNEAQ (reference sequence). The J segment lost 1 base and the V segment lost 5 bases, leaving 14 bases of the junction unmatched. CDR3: CASSPVGGLRGGTDTQYF. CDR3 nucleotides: TGTGCCAGCAGCCCCGTCGGCGGGTTGCGGGGGGGCACAGATACGCAGTATTTT.

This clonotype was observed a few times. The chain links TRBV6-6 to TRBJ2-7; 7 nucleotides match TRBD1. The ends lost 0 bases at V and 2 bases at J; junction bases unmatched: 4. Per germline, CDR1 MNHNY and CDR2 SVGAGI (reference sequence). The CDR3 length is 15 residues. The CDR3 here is CASSYSGGKTYEQYF. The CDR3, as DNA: TGTGCCAGCAGTTACTCAGGGGGCAAAACCTACGAGCAGTACTTC.

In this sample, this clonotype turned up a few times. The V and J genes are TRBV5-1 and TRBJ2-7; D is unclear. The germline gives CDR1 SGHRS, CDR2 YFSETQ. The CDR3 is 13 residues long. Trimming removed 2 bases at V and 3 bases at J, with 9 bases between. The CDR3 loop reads CASSFATSYEQYF. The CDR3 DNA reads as TGCGCCAGCAGCTTCGCTACAAGCTACGAGCAGTACTTC.

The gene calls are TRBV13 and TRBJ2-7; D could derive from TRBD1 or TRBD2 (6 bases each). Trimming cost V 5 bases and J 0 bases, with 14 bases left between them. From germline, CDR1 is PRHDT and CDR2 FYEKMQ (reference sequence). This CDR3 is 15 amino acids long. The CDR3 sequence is CASSRRGLSSYEQYF. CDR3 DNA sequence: TGTGCCAGCAGCCGCCGGGGGCTCAGCTCCTACGAGCAGTACTTC.

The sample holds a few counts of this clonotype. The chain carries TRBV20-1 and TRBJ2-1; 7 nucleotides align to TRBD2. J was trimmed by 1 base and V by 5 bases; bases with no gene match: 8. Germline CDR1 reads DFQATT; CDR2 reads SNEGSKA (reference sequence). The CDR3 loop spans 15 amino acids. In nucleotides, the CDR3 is TGCAGTGCTGGCGGGCGGGAGAGGTCCTACAATGAGCAGTTCTTC. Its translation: CSAGGRERSYNEQFF.

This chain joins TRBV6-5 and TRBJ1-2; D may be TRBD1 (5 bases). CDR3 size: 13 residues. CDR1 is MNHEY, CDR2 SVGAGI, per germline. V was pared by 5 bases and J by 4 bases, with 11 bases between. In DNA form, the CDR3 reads TGTGCCAGCAGTGACGACAGCCTCTATGGCTACACCTTC. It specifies CASSDDSLYGYTF.

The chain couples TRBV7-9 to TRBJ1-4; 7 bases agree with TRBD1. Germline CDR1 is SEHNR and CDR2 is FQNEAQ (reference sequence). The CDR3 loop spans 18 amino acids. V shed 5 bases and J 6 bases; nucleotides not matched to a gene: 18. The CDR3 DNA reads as TGTGCCAGCAGCGGAGCTAGGGGGCGCTGGCGCAGGGATGAAAAACTGTTTTTT. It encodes CASSGARGRWRRDEKLFF.

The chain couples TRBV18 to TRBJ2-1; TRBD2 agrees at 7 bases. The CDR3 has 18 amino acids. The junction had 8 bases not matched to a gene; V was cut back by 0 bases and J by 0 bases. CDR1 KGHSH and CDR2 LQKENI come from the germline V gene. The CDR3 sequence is CASSPPNQLASSYNEQFF. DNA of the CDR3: TGTGCCAGCTCACCACCTAACCAACTAGCGAGCTCCTACAATGAGCAGTTCTTC.

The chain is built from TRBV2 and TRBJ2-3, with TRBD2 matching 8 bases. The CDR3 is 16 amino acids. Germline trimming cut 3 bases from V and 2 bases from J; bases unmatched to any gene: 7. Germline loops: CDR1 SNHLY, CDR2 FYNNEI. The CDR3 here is CASSDYSGAITDTQYF. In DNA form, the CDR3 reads TGTGCCAGCAGTGATTATAGCGGGGCGATCACAGATACGCAGTATTTT.

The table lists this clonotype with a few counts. CDR3 coding DNA: TGTGCCAGCAGCCCGGGGACTAGCGGGCCTACCCAGTACTTC. Encoded protein: CASSPGTSGPTQYF. The V gene is TRBV11-2, the J gene TRBJ2-5, with 12 positions matching TRBD2. V trimming: 5 bases; J trimming: 8 bases; junction bases outside the gene matches: 6. The germline gives CDR1 SGHAT, CDR2 FQNNGV. This CDR3 has 14 residues.

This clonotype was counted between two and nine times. In DNA form, the CDR3 reads TGCGCCAGCAGCTTCGGAACAGCGTACCAAGAGACCCAGTACTTC. This gives the protein CASSFGTAYQETQYF. The V call is TRBV5-1, the J call TRBJ2-5; no clear D. The CDR3 spans 15 residues. CDR1 and CDR2 (germline): SGHRS, YFSETQ. The germline V and J ends were trimmed by 2 bases and 0 bases, with 11 bases remaining between them. The complete variable domain, with remaining parts taken from reference TRBV5-1 and TRBJ2-5, reads KAGVTQTPRYLIKTRGQQVTLSCSPISGHRSVSWYQQTPGQGLQFLFEYFSETQRNKGNFPGRFSGRQFSNSRSEMNVSTLELGDSALYLCASSFGTAYQETQYFGPGTRLLVL.

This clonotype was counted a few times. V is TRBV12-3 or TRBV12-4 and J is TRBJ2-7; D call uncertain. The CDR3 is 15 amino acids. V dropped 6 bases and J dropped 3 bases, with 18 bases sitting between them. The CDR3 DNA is TGTGCCAGCAGCTCACATACGAGGACCGACTACGAGCAGTACTTC. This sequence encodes CASSSHTRTDYEQYF.